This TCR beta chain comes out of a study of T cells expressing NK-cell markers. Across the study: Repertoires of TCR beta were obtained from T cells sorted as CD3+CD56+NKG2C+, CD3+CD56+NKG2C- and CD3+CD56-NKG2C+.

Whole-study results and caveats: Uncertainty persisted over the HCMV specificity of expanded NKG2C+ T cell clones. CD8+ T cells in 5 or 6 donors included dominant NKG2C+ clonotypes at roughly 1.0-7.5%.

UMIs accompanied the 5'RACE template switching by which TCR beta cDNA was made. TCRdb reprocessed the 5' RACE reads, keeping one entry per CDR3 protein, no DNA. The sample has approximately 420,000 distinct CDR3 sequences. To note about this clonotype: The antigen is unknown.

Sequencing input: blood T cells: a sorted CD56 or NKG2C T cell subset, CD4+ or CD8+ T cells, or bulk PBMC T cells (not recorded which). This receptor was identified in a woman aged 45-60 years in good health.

CDR3 sequence: CASSVRTSTDTQYF. The chain combines TRBV10-2 with TRBJ2-3. The germline V gene encodes CDR1 WSHSY and CDR2 SAAADI. The CDR3 contains 14 residues.